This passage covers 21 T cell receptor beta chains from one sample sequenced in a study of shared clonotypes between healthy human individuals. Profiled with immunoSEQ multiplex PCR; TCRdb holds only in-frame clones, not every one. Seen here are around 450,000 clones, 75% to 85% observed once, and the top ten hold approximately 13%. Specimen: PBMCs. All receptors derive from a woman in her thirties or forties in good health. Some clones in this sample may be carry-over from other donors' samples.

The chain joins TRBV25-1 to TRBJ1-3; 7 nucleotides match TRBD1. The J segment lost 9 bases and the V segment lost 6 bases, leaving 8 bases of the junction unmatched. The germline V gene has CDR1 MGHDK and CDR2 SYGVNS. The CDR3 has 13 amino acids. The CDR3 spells CASRRDSRATIYF. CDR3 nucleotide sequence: TGTGCCAGCAGGCGGGACAGTCGAGCCACCATATATTTT.

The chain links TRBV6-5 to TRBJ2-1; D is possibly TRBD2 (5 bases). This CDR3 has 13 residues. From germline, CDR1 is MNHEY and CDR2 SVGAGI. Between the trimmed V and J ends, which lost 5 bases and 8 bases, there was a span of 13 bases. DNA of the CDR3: TGTGCCAGCAGTACGACCACTAGGGATGAGCAGTTCTTC. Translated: CASSTTTRDEQFF.

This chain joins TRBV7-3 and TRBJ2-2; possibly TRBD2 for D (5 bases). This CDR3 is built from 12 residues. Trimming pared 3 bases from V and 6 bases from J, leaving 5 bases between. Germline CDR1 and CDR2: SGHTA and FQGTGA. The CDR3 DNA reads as TGTGCCAGCAGCTTGGACTCCGGGGAGCTGTTTTTT. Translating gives CASSLDSGELFF.

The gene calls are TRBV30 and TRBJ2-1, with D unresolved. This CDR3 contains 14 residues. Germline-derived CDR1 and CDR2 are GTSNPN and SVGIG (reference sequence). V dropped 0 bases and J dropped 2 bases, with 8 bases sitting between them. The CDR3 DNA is TGTGCCTGGAGTGTAAGTGGACCCTACAATGAGCAGTTCTTC. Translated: CAWSVSGPYNEQFF.

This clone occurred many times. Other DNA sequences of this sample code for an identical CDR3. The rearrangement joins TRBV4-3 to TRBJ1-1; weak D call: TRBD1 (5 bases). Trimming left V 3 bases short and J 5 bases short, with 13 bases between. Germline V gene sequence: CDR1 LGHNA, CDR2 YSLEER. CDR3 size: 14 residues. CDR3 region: CASSHPIRETEAFF. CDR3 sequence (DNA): TGCGCCAGCAGCCATCCTATCAGGGAAACTGAAGCTTTCTTT.

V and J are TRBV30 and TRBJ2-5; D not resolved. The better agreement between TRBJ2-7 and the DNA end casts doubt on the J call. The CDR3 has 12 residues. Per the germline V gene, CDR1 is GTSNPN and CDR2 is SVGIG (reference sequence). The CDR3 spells CAWSIGRVEQYF. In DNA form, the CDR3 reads TGTGCCTGGAGTATCGGACGGGTCGAGCAGTACTTC.

The CDR3 protein is CASRRGGLSGLTNYGYTF. Here the CDR3 DNA reads TGTGCCAGCAGGCGGGGAGGGTTGTCTGGCCTAACTAACTATGGCTACACCTTC. The chain has TRBV27 and TRBJ1-2; D remains unclear. The CDR3 contains 18 residues. In germline, CDR1 is MNHEY, CDR2 SMNVEV (reference sequence). With 6 bases removed from V and 0 bases from J, the gap between germline ends came to 23 bases.

This CDR3 is CASSSPGGGEFF. For the CDR3, the DNA is TGTGCCAGCAGTTCCCCGGGAGGGGGTGAGTTCTTC. The V call is TRBV13, the J call TRBJ2-1; TRBD2 aligns across 8 bases. The length of the CDR3 is 12 residues. Looked up from germline, CDR1 is PRHDT and CDR2 is FYEKMQ (reference sequence). With 6 bases clipped from V and 14 bases from J, the junction kept 9 bases outside the gene matches.

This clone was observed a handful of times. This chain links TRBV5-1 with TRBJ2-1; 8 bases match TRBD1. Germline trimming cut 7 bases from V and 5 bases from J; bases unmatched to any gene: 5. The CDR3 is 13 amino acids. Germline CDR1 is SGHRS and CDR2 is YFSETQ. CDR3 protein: CASQTGDNNEQFF. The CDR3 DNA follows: TGCGCCAGCCAGACAGGGGATAACAATGAGCAGTTCTTC.

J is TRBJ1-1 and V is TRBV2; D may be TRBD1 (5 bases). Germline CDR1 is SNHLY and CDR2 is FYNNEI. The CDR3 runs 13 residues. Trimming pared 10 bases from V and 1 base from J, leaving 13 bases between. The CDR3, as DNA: TGTGCCACAGGGACGGAAAGGAACACTGAAGCTTTCTTT. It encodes CATGTERNTEAFF. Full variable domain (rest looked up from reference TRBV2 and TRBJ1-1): EPEVTQTPSHQVTQMGQEVILRCVPISNHLYFYWYRQILGQKVEFLVSFYNNEISEKSEIFDDQFSVERPDGSNFTLKIRSTKLEDSAMYFCATGTERNTEAFFGQGTRLTVV.

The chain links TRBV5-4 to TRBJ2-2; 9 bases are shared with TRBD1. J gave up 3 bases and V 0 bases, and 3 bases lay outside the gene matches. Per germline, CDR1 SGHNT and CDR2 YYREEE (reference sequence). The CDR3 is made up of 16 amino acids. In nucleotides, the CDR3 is TGTGCCAGCAGCTTGGGACAGGGGGGTTACACCGGGGAGCTGTTTTTT. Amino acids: CASSLGQGGYTGELFF.

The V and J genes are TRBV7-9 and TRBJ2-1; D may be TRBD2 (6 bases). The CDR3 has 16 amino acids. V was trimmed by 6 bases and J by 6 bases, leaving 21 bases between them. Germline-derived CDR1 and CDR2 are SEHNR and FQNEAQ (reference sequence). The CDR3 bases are TGTGCCAGCAGTCGAATTATGGGGGAGGCAAGCAATGAGCAGTTCTTC. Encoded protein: CASSRIMGEASNEQFF.

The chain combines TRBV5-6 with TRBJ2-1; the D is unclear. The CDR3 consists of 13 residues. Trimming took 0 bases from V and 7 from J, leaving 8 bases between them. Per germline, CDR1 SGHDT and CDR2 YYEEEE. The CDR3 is CASSLGIRNEQFF. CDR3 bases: TGTGCCAGCAGCTTGGGAATAAGAAATGAGCAGTTCTTC.

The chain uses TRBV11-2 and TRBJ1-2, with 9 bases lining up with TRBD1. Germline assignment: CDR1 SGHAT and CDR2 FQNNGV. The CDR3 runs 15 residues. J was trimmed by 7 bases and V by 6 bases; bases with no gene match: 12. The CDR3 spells CASRRDTGGASGYTF. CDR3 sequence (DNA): TGTGCCAGCAGGCGCGATACAGGGGGCGCGTCTGGCTACACCTTC.

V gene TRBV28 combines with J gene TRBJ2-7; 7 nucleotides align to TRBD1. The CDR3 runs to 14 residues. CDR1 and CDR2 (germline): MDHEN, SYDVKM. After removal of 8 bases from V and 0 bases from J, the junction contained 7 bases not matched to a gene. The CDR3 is CASPPRGSSYEQYF. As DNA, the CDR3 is TGTGCCAGCCCCCCCAGGGGGAGCTCCTACGAGCAGTACTTC. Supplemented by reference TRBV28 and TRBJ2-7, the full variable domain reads DVKVTQSSRYLVKRTGEKVFLECVQDMDHENMFWYRQDPGLGLRLIYFSYDVKMKEKGDIPEGYSVSREKKERFSLILESASTNQTSMYLCASPPRGSSYEQYFGPGTRLTVT.

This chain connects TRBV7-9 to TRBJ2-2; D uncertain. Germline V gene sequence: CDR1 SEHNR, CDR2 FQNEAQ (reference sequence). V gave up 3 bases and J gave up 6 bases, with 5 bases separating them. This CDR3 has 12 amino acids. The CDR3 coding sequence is TGTGCCAGCAGCTTTAACGCCGGGGAGCTGTTTTTT. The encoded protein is CASSFNAGELFF.

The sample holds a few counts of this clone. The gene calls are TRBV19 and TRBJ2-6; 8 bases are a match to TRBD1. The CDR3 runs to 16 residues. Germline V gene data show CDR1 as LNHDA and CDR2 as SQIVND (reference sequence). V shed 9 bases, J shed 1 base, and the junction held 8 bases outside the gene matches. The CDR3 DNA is TGTGCCAGCGAGGACAGGGTGGGATCTGGGGCCAACGTCCTGACTTTC. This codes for CASEDRVGSGANVLTF.

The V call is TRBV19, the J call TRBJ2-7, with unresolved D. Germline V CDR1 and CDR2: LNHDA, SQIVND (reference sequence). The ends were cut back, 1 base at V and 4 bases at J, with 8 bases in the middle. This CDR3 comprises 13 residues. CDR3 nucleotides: TGTGCCAGTAGTATAGGGACGGGTTACGAGCAGTACTTC. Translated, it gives CASSIGTGYEQYF.

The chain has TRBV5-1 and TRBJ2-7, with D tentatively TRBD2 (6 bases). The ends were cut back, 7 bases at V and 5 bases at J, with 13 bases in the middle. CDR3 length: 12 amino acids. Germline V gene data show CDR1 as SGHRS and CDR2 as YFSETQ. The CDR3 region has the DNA TGCGCCAGCCGTGGAGGGACCCACGAGCAGTACTTC. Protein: CASRGGTHEQYF.

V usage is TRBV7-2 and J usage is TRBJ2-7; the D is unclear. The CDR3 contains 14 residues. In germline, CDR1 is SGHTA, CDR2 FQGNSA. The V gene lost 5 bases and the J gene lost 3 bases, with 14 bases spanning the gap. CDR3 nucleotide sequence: TGTGCCAGCAGCCCCCGAGGCTACAGCTACGAGCAGTACTTC. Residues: CASSPRGYSYEQYF. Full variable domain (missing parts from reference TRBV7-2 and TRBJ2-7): GAGVSQSPSNKVTEKGKDVELRCDPISGHTALYWYRQSLGQGLEFLIYFQGNSAPDKSGLPSDRFSAERTGGSVSTLTIQRTQQEDSAVYLCASSPRGYSYEQYFGPGTRLTVT.

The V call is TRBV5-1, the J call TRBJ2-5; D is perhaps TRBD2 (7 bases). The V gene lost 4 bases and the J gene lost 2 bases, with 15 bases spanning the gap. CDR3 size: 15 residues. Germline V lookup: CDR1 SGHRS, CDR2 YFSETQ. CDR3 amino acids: CASSLSSGTQETQYF. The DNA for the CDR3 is TGCGCCAGCAGCCTGAGCAGCGGGACACAAGAGACCCAGTACTTC.